The rows below give T cell receptor beta chains drawn from one sample of a study of naive and memory T cell subsets. Using its own MiXCR run on the UMI-ligation and nested PCR reads, TCRdb lists one record per CDR3 protein. The sample has 130,000 to 150,000 distinct CDR3 sequences; about 18% are singletons. The material sequenced was naive CD4+ T cells from blood. The receptors were gathered from a human donor in good health. CDR3s include the opening cysteine and the closing phenylalanine or tryptophan. Fields, in order: V gene, J gene, D gene, clone size, CDR3 DNA, CDR3 protein. The D gene is left open where the match is weak. The size field is filled for only some rows; it gives once, few, many or a size class.

v_call: TRBV20-1; j_call: TRBJ1-1; d_call: .; clone_size: .; cdr3_nt: TGCAGTGCTAGAGATCGATCGAGGAACAGGAACACTGAAGCTTTCTTT; cdr3_aa: CSARDRSRNRNTEAFF
v_call: TRBV29-1; j_call: TRBJ1-5; d_call: TRBD1; clone_size: .; cdr3_nt: TGCAGCGTTGAAGGGGACAGGGAAAGCAATCAGCCCCAGCATTTT; cdr3_aa: CSVEGDRESNQPQHF
v_call: TRBV5-1; j_call: TRBJ1-2; d_call: TRBD1; clone_size: .; cdr3_nt: TGCGCCAGCAGCCCCGGACAGGGGGGAGGCGTCCTATATGGCTACACCTTC; cdr3_aa: CASSPGQGGGVLYGYTF
v_call: TRBV27; j_call: TRBJ2-7; d_call: .; clone_size: few; cdr3_nt: TGTGCCAGCAGTTTATCAGGTTTCGAGCAGTACTTC; cdr3_aa: CASSLSGFEQYF
v_call: TRBV6-1; j_call: TRBJ2-6; d_call: .; clone_size: .; cdr3_nt: TGTGCCAGCAGTGAATTAGGGAGTCTTGGGGCCAACGTCCTGACTTTC; cdr3_aa: CASSELGSLGANVLTF
v_call: TRBV2; j_call: TRBJ1-4; d_call: .; clone_size: few; cdr3_nt: TGTGCCAGCATACCCTTAGGCGAGGGGAAACTGTTTTTT; cdr3_aa: CASIPLGEGKLFF
v_call: TRBV28; j_call: TRBJ2-3; d_call: TRBD2; clone_size: .; cdr3_nt: TGTGCCAGCAGTCTCCTAGCGGGATCTGTAACGCAGTATTTT; cdr3_aa: CASSLLAGSVTQYF
v_call: TRBV14; j_call: TRBJ2-3; d_call: .; clone_size: .; cdr3_nt: TGTGCCAGCAGCCAAGATACAGATACGCAGTATTTT; cdr3_aa: CASSQDTDTQYF
v_call: TRBV7-2; j_call: TRBJ1-2; d_call: .; clone_size: few; cdr3_nt: TGTGCCAGCACCAGAACCGGGCTGGGAATGACCGGCCACTATGGCTACACCTTC; cdr3_aa: CASTRTGLGMTGHYGYTF
v_call: TRBV7-8; j_call: TRBJ2-3; d_call: TRBD2; clone_size: .; cdr3_nt: TGTGCCAGCAGCTTGGGGGGACTAGCGGGAGACTTATATACGCAGTATTTT; cdr3_aa: CASSLGGLAGDLYTQYF
v_call: TRBV10-3; j_call: TRBJ1-3; d_call: .; clone_size: .; cdr3_nt: TGTGCCACCACTCACTCTGGAAACACCATATATTTT; cdr3_aa: CATTHSGNTIYF
v_call: TRBV19; j_call: TRBJ2-5; d_call: TRBD2; clone_size: .; cdr3_nt: TGTGCCAGTAGTATCCAGCGGGAGGGCCGAGAGACCCAGTACTTC; cdr3_aa: CASSIQREGRETQYF
v_call: TRBV5-4; j_call: TRBJ1-6; d_call: .; clone_size: .; cdr3_nt: TGTGCCAGCAGCGCGGGGGTGAGGGGAAGGAATTCACCCCTCCACTTT; cdr3_aa: CASSAGVRGRNSPLHF
v_call: TRBV6-2/TRBV6-3; j_call: TRBJ2-7; d_call: TRBD2; clone_size: .; cdr3_nt: TGTGCCAGCAGTTCCCCGGGAGGAGCCTACGAGCAGTACTTC; cdr3_aa: CASSSPGGAYEQYF
v_call: TRBV4-3; j_call: TRBJ2-3; d_call: TRBD1; clone_size: few; cdr3_nt: TGCGCCAGCAGCCAAGATTTGGGACAGGCTCGCCCCACAGATACGCAGTATTTT; cdr3_aa: CASSQDLGQARPTDTQYF
v_call: TRBV29-1; j_call: TRBJ2-3; d_call: .; clone_size: .; cdr3_nt: TGCAGCGTTGACAGGGCCCCCTTCGAGGCAGATACGCAGTATTTT; cdr3_aa: CSVDRAPFEADTQYF
v_call: TRBV28; j_call: TRBJ1-5; d_call: TRBD1; clone_size: many; cdr3_nt: TGTGCCAGCACCCCGACGACAGGGTTTATTCGGCCCCAGCATTTT; cdr3_aa: CASTPTTGFIRPQHF
v_call: TRBV6-5; j_call: TRBJ2-3; d_call: .; clone_size: .; cdr3_nt: TGTGCCAGCAGCACTGGGACAGCCGGGGGAGATACGCAGTATTTT; cdr3_aa: CASSTGTAGGDTQYF
v_call: TRBV6-2/TRBV6-3; j_call: TRBJ1-5; d_call: TRBD1; clone_size: .; cdr3_nt: TGTGCCAGCGTAACAGGGGTAGGGAGTCAGCCCCAGCATTTT; cdr3_aa: CASVTGVGSQPQHF
v_call: TRBV24-1; j_call: TRBJ2-3; d_call: TRBD1; clone_size: few; cdr3_nt: TGTGCCACCAGTGATTTGGGACAGGGGGACACAGATACGCAGTATTTT; cdr3_aa: CATSDLGQGDTDTQYF
v_call: TRBV11-3; j_call: TRBJ1-1; d_call: .; clone_size: .; cdr3_nt: TGTGCCAGCAGCTTCAACAGGGACACTGAAGCTTTCTTT; cdr3_aa: CASSFNRDTEAFF
v_call: TRBV30; j_call: TRBJ2-3; d_call: TRBD2; clone_size: few; cdr3_nt: TGTGCCTGGAGGGCAGGGACTAGCGGGAGCCATACGCAGTATTTT; cdr3_aa: CAWRAGTSGSHTQYF
v_call: TRBV4-1; j_call: TRBJ1-1; d_call: .; clone_size: .; cdr3_nt: TGCGCCAGCAGCCAAGAGAGGGGAGAGAAGGGGCTGAACACTGAAGCTTTCTTT; cdr3_aa: CASSQERGEKGLNTEAFF
v_call: TRBV7-8; j_call: TRBJ2-1; d_call: .; clone_size: many; cdr3_nt: TGTGCCAGCAGCTTAGCGGGGGCCTACAATGAGCAGTTCTTC; cdr3_aa: CASSLAGAYNEQFF
v_call: TRBV7-3; j_call: TRBJ2-3; d_call: .; clone_size: few; cdr3_nt: TGTGCCAGCAGCGCAACGGGGCGGCAGGGCTTTGGCGCAGATACGCAGTATTTT; cdr3_aa: CASSATGRQGFGADTQYF
v_call: TRBV28; j_call: TRBJ2-1; d_call: .; clone_size: .; cdr3_nt: TGTGCCAGCGAAGGGGGATACAATGAGCAGTTCTTC; cdr3_aa: CASEGGYNEQFF
v_call: TRBV27; j_call: TRBJ2-2; d_call: .; clone_size: .; cdr3_nt: TGTGCCAGCAGTTTTAGCAGGGTTGCCGGGGAGCTGTTTTTT; cdr3_aa: CASSFSRVAGELFF
v_call: TRBV28; j_call: TRBJ1-1; d_call: TRBD1; clone_size: .; cdr3_nt: TGTGCCAGCAGTCCGCCGCCCAGGGGGGGGACTGAAGCTTTCTTT; cdr3_aa: CASSPPPRGGTEAFF
v_call: TRBV6-2/TRBV6-3; j_call: TRBJ2-7; d_call: TRBD1; clone_size: .; cdr3_nt: TGTGCCAGACCGGGACAGTACTACGAGCAGTACTTC; cdr3_aa: CARPGQYYEQYF
v_call: TRBV5-4; j_call: TRBJ1-3; d_call: .; clone_size: few; cdr3_nt: TGTGCCAGCAGCTTGGACGCAGGGGGAAACACCATATATTTT; cdr3_aa: CASSLDAGGNTIYF
v_call: TRBV7-2; j_call: TRBJ2-3; d_call: .; clone_size: few; cdr3_nt: TGTGCCAGCAGCTTTGGCGGCTACACAGATACGCAGTATTTT; cdr3_aa: CASSFGGYTDTQYF
v_call: TRBV18; j_call: TRBJ1-2; d_call: TRBD1; clone_size: few; cdr3_nt: TGTGCCAGCTCAAGAGCGGGCGTTTCAAGGACAGGGATCAACTATGGCTACACCTTC; cdr3_aa: CASSRAGVSRTGINYGYTF
v_call: TRBV6-6; j_call: TRBJ2-6; d_call: .; clone_size: .; cdr3_nt: TGTGCCAGCAGCCCCACCGGGCGGAGCTCTGGGGCCAACGTCCTGACTTTC; cdr3_aa: CASSPTGRSSGANVLTF